This TCR beta chain was observed in a study of T cells in Graves' hyperthyroidism and ophthalmopathy. Study-level points and caveats: Expanded thyroid clonotypes (above 0.001) were mostly also found in blood. Stable hyperthyroidism was told apart from ophthalmopathy by a model built on 13 V-J features.

This clonotype was seen a few times. Its target is not known. Trimming took 4 bases from V and 10 from J, leaving 9 bases between them. Germline CDR1 reads MNHEY; CDR2 reads SVGEGT. This CDR3 comprises 11 residues. PBMCs came from 7.5 to 10 ml fresh peripheral blood. Amplified TCR beta CDR3 regions derived from RNA transcripts. During a first-round RT-PCR of the TCR CDR3, the HTBI primer set was used. TCRdb itself ran the multiplex PCR reads through MiXCR, one entry per CDR3 protein. This table has fewer than 500,000 distinct CDR3 sequences, around 15% appearing once. The sample was blood. This sequence originates from a woman in her 30s with Graves' ophthalmopathy. V usage is TRBV6-2 or TRBV6-3 and J usage is TRBJ2-3; D gene unclear. The CDR3 protein is CASSSELAQYF. CDR3 nucleotide sequence: TGTGCCAGCAGTTCCGAGTTGGCGCAGTATTTT.